Sequencing of this T cell receptor (beta chain) was carried out in a study of monozygotic twins with inflammatory bowel disease. General study findings and limits: The co-twins with IBD showed lower TCRbeta diversity (inverse Simpson) than their healthy siblings. Separate T cell subtypes could not be resolved from one another.

The UMIs contained a 6-nucleotide sample barcode. They were added by template switching during cDNA synthesis. TCRdb re-analyzed the 5' RACE reads; it lists each CDR3 protein once, without DNA. The listing contains approximately 400,000 distinct CDR3 sequences. About this clonotype itself: Its antigen remains unknown.

Whole-blood total RNA was extracted without T cell sorting. The CDR3 is 12 residues long. Germline V gives CDR1 MNHEY, CDR2 SVGEGT. V gene TRBV6-2 or TRBV6-3 combines with J gene TRBJ2-7. The sequenced sample was blood. This receptor was taken from a human donor with ulcerative colitis or Crohn's disease, or a healthy co-twin of an affected twin (not recorded which). CDR3: CASSSRSYEQYF.